The clone carrying this TCR beta chain showed up just once. The antigen remains unidentified. Enrolled patients, whose metastatic non-small-cell lung cancer was chemo-refractory, received focal radiation plus CTLA-4 blockade with ipilimumab. The entry originates in a study of radiotherapy plus CTLA-4 blockade in lung cancer. Study outcomes and limitations: Reported findings show early blood T cell clone dynamics, with interferon-beta, best predicted response. Peripheral blood showed expansion of tumor-derived TCR clones after radiotherapy and ipilimumab.

The CDR3 runs 16 residues. Germline lookup yields CDR1 SGHAT and CDR2 FQNNGV. The V and J ends lost 5 bases and 7 bases, in that order; junction bases with no gene match: 17. Sequencing was performed with immunoSEQ multiplex PCR; in TCRdb, only in-frame clones are kept and a portion is missing. The sample carries roughly 80,000 clones, around 79% recorded once. The chain has TRBV11-2 and TRBJ2-7, with 7 bases fitting TRBD2. The starting material was peripheral blood, obtained from a patient treated with radiotherapy plus ipilimumab. The clonotype comes from a human donor with non-small cell lung cancer who had a partial response to radiotherapy plus ipilimumab. Some clones in this sample may be carry-over from other donors' samples. Here the CDR3 DNA reads TGTGCCAGCAGCCCCCGGGTTGGGGGACTAACTACGGAGCAGTACTTC. Amino acid sequence: CASSPRVGGLTTEQYF. Full variable domain (outside the CDR3, taken from reference TRBV11-2 and TRBJ2-7): EAGVAQSPRYKIIEKRQSVAFWCNPISGHATLYWYQQILGQGPKLLIQFQNNGVVDDSQLPKDRFSAERLKGVDSTLKIQPAKLEDSAVYLCASSPRVGGLTTEQYFGPGTRLTVT.